The entry below gives a single T cell receptor (beta chain) sequence along with its context. The sample is drawn from a study of Ad26.COV2.S vaccination and SARS-CoV-2 variants. Treatment denoted: about 20 received Ad26.COV2.S at low or high dose, single or two shots; a few received placebo; per-sample allocation not given. Day 63 after the first vaccine or placebo injection was the time point for sampling. A Boston adult aged 18-55 years was the donor. The table came from immunoSEQ multiplex PCR; TCRdb's copy has only in-frame clones and leaves some out. The data contain hundreds of thousands of clones, around 87% of them singletons. CDR3 length: 14 amino acids. Germline CDR1 and CDR2: SNHLY and FYNNEI. V lost 4 bases to trimming and J lost 4 bases, with 10 bases between them.

The sample was peripheral blood, taken in a trial of Ad26.COV2.S vaccine versus placebo. This receptor was taken from a person between 18 and 59 years old who received the Ad26.COV2.S COVID-19 vaccine or a placebo. J is TRBJ2-2 and V is TRBV2; D remains unclear. The CDR3 DNA reads TGTGCCAGCAGTGCCGAATGGCGCACCGGGGAGCTGTTTTTT. This gives the protein CASSAEWRTGELFF.